Listed below are T cell receptor beta chains from one sample, sequenced in a study of Ad26.COV2.S vaccination and SARS-CoV-2 variants. Profiled with immunoSEQ multiplex PCR; TCRdb holds only in-frame clones, not every one. The table has more than 400,000 clones, 80% to 95% seen once. The sample here was peripheral blood, taken in a trial of Ad26.COV2.S vaccine versus placebo. All receptors derive from a person aged 18-65 years who received the Ad26.COV2.S COVID-19 vaccine or a placebo. Each CDR3 is given with its conserved first and last residue. Fields, in order: clone size, V gene, J gene, D gene, CDR3 DNA, CDR3 protein. A D gene is named only where the DNA matches it firmly. Only some rows state a clone size, as once, few, many or a class for expanded clones.

>NA|TRBV19|TRBJ2-3|NA
TGTGCCAGTAGGTCAGGGTTTGCAGATACGCAGTATTTT
CASRSGFADTQYF
>NA|TRBV7-2|TRBJ1-2|TRBD1
TGTGCCAGCAGCTCGGACAGGGGGCTTTACTATGGCTACACCTTC
CASSSDRGLYYGYTF
>NA|TRBV3-1/TRBV3-2|TRBJ2-7|NA
TGTGCCAGCAGCCAAGTCGCGGGGCTGTCCGAGCAGTACTTC
CASSQVAGLSEQYF
>NA|TRBV7-9|TRBJ1-3|TRBD1
TGTGCCAGCAGCCCCCGGACAGGGGAAGTACGCGGAAACACCATATATTTT
CASSPRTGEVRGNTIYF
>few|TRBV30|TRBJ2-7|TRBD2
TGTGCCTGGAGACAAAGCGGGAACTCCTACGAGCAGTACTTC
CAWRQSGNSYEQYF
>NA|TRBV9|TRBJ1-6|TRBD1
TGTGCCAGCAGCTTGGGACAGGGGCGCAATTCACCCCTCCACTTT
CASSLGQGRNSPLHF
>NA|TRBV4-1|TRBJ1-2|NA
TGCGCCAGCAGCCAAGGACAGCAATATGGCTACACCTTC
CASSQGQQYGYTF
>once|TRBV29-1|TRBJ1-4|TRBD1
TGCAGCGCTAGGGACAGGGGGCGAAATGAAAAACTGTTTTTT
CSARDRGRNEKLFF
>NA|TRBV28|TRBJ2-3|TRBD2
TGTGCCAGCAGTCTCTACCAAGGACTAGCGGGAGCGGCAGATACGCAGTATTTT
CASSLYQGLAGAADTQYF
>NA|TRBV13|TRBJ2-3|NA
TGTGCCAGCAGCCTAAGCCGGGCGGCAGATACGCAGTATTTT
CASSLSRAADTQYF
>NA|TRBV7-9|TRBJ2-5|TRBD2
TGTGCCAGCAGCGCGGGGGGGGCCCAGTACTTC
CASSAGGAQYF
>NA|TRBV12-3/TRBV12-4|TRBJ2-1|NA
TGTGCCAGCAGTTTGAGGGTCTATGAGCAGTTCTTC
CASSLRVYEQFF
>NA|TRBV27|TRBJ1-1|NA
TGTGCCAGCAGTTTTGGGCAGGGGAACACTGAAGCTTTCTTT
CASSFGQGNTEAFF
>NA|TRBV7-3|TRBJ2-7|NA
TGTGCCAGCAGCGCCAGTGGAGGGAACGAGCAGTACTTC
CASSASGGNEQYF
>NA|TRBV25-1|TRBJ2-5|NA
TGTGCCAGCAGTGGGCGGGGTGGACAAGAGACCCAGTACTTC
CASSGRGGQETQYF
>NA|TRBV27|TRBJ2-7|NA
TGTGCCAGCAGTGCACGGGACGGCACATACGAGCAGTACTTC
CASSARDGTYEQYF
>NA|TRBV9|TRBJ2-2|NA
TGTGCCAGCAGCACCCCACAGGGTTTAAACACCGGGGAGCTGTTTTTT
CASSTPQGLNTGELFF
>NA|TRBV29-1|TRBJ2-1|NA
TGCAGCGCCCGCAACTCTAGGAACAATGAGCAGTTCTTC
CSARNSRNNEQFF
>NA|TRBV9|TRBJ2-7|NA
TGTGCCAGCAGCGTAGCCGCAGGCACCTACGAGCAGTACTTC
CASSVAAGTYEQYF
>NA|TRBV15|TRBJ2-1|NA
TGTGCCACCAGCAGAGAGGGGAATCTTATTAATGAGCAGTTCTTC
CATSREGNLINEQFF
>NA|TRBV13|TRBJ2-3|TRBD1
TGTGCCAGCAGCTCACGGACAGGGGGCGCGGATACGCAGTATTTT
CASSSRTGGADTQYF
>NA|TRBV5-3|TRBJ1-6|TRBD1
TGTGCCAGAAGCCCGACCGGGACAGGGGATAATTCACCCCTCCACTTT
CARSPTGTGDNSPLHF
>NA|TRBV19|TRBJ2-2|NA
TGTGCCAGTTCCGGCGGGGAGCTGTTTTTT
CASSGGELFF
>NA|TRBV4-1|TRBJ2-7|NA
TGCGCCAGCAGCTTAACACTGAACTCCTACGAGCAGTACTTC
CASSLTLNSYEQYF
>NA|TRBV6-5|TRBJ1-1|NA
TGTGCCAGTCGCCTGAACACTGAAGCTTTCTTT
CASRLNTEAFF
>NA|TRBV2|TRBJ2-3|NA
TGTGCCAGCAGTGAAGGCGGCACCCCAAGGACAGATACGCAGTATTTT
CASSEGGTPRTDTQYF
>once|TRBV28|TRBJ1-2|TRBD1
TGTGCCAGCAGTGGAACAGGGGGCCACAGTGGCTACACCTTC
CASSGTGGHSGYTF
>NA|TRBV28|TRBJ1-4|NA
TGTGCCAGCAGGGGCTTGAATGAAAAACTGTTTTTT
CASRGLNEKLFF
>NA|TRBV5-4|TRBJ2-3|TRBD2
TGTGCCAGCAGACCGTCTAGCGGGAGAGCTACAGATACGCAGTATTTT
CASRPSSGRATDTQYF
>once|TRBV28|TRBJ2-4|NA
TGTGCCAGCAACCCGCGGGGCAGCTACAAAAACATTCAGTACTTC
CASNPRGSYKNIQYF
>NA|TRBV28|TRBJ1-1|NA
TGTGCCAGCACCTGGGGGGCGGAGGGAACTGAAGCTTTCTTT
CASTWGAEGTEAFF
>NA|TRBV7-2|TRBJ2-1|NA
TGTGCCAGCAGCTTAGACCCTAGTGGTGAGCAGTTCTTC
CASSLDPSGEQFF
>once|TRBV4-2|TRBJ1-1|NA
TGTGCCAGCAGCCAAGATCGGGCAGGGGTGGACACTGAAGCTTTCTTT
CASSQDRAGVDTEAFF
>once|TRBV2|TRBJ2-1|NA
TGTGCCAGCAGTGAAGAACACGCCTCCTACAATGAGCAGTTCTTC
CASSEEHASYNEQFF
>once|TRBV28|TRBJ2-7|NA
TGTGCCAGCAGTTTATTGCAGGGGTACGAGCAGTACTTC
CASSLLQGYEQYF
>few|TRBV18|TRBJ1-3|NA
TGTGCCAGCTCACCAGGGACAGGAAACACCATATATTTT
CASSPGTGNTIYF
>NA|TRBV28|TRBJ2-6|NA
TGTGCCAGCAGTTTAAGGGGTGGCGGGGCCAACGTCCTGACTTTC
CASSLRGGGANVLTF
>NA|TRBV19|TRBJ2-7|NA
TGTGCCAGTAGTACGTCCGGGACCAACGAGCAGTACTTC
CASSTSGTNEQYF
>NA|TRBV13|TRBJ2-7|TRBD1
TGTGCCAGCAGCTTACGGGACAGCTCCTACGAGCAGTACTTC
CASSLRDSSYEQYF
>NA|TRBV7-9|TRBJ1-1|NA
TGTGCCAGCAGCTTAGTAGGGGCAACTATTAACACTGAAGCTTTCTTT
CASSLVGATINTEAFF
>NA|TRBV24-1|TRBJ2-5|NA
TGTGCCACCCGTGGGGCGGGGGCCCAAGAGACCCAGTACTTC
CATRGAGAQETQYF
>NA|TRBV7-9|TRBJ2-5|TRBD2
TGTGCCAGCAGCTTGACGGGAGGGCCTGAGACCCAGTACTTC
CASSLTGGPETQYF
>once|TRBV5-1|TRBJ2-3|NA
TGCGCCAGCAGCTTGTATCCCGATACGCAGTATTTT
CASSLYPDTQYF
>NA|TRBV29-1|TRBJ2-1|TRBD2
TGCAGCGTTGTAGCGGGTGGGGGGAGCAATGAGCAGTTCTTC
CSVVAGGGSNEQFF
>NA|TRBV30|TRBJ2-7|TRBD2
TGTGCCTGGAGTGAGGCGGCGGGAGTTCTCTACTTC
CAWSEAAGVLYF
>few|TRBV29-1|TRBJ1-1|NA
TGCAGCGTTGTAACAGGCCTGAGAGCTTTCTTT
CSVVTGLRAFF
>NA|TRBV2|TRBJ2-6|TRBD1
TGTGCCAGGCGGGACAGGGCCGGAGGGGCCAACGTCCTGACTTTC
CARRDRAGGANVLTF
>NA|TRBV7-8|TRBJ2-7|NA
TGTGCCAGCAACCCGACAAGAGGGGGAGACGAGCAGTACTTC
CASNPTRGGDEQYF